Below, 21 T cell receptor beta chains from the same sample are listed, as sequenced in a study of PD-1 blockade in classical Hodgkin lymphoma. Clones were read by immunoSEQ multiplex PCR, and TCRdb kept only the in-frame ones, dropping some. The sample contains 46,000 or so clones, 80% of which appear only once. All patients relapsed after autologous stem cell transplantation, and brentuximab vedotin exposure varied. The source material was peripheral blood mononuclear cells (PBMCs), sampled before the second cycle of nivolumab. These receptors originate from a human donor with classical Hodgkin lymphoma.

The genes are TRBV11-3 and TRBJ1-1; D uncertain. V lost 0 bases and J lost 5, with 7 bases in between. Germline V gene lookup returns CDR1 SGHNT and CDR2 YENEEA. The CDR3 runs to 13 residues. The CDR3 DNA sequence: TGTGCCAGCAGCTTAGAGGTGGGAACTGAAGCTTTCTTT. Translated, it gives CASSLEVGTEAFF.

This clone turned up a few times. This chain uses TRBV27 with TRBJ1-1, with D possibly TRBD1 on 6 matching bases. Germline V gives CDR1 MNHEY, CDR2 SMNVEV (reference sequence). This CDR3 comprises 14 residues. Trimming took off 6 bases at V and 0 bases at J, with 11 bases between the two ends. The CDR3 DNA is TGTGCCAGCAGACCGGGGGCAGTGAACACTGAAGCTTTCTTT. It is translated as CASRPGAVNTEAFF.

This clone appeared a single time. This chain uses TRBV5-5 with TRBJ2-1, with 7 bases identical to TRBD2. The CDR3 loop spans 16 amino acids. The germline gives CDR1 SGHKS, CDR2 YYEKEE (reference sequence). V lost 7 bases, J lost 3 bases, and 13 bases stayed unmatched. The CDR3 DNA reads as TGTGCCAGCGGATCCCCGAGCGGGAAGGGCTACAATGAGCAGTTCTTC. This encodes CASGSPSGKGYNEQFF.

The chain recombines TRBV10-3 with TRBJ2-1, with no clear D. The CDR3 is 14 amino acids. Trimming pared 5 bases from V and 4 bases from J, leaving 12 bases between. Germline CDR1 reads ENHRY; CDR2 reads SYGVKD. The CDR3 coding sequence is TGTGCCATCAGTAGGGATGTGGTATACAATGAGCAGTTCTTC. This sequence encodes CAISRDVVYNEQFF.

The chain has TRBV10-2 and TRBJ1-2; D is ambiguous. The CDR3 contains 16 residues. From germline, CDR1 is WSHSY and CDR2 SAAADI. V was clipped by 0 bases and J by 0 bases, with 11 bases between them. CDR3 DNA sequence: TGCGCCAGCAGTGAGTCGTTATGGGCTCCTAACTATGGCTACACCTTC. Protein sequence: CASSESLWAPNYGYTF.

CDR3 nucleotides: TGTGCTAGTGTTCCCGGTCTCTCCTTCTCTGGAAACACCATATATTTT. It is translated as CASVPGLSFSGNTIYF. The J gene is TRBJ1-3, the V gene TRBV12-5; unclear D gene. The V end lost 7 bases, the J end lost 0 bases, and 16 bases lay between the germline ends. The CDR3 is made up of 16 amino acids. The germline CDR1 and CDR2 sequences are LGHNT and FRNRAP.

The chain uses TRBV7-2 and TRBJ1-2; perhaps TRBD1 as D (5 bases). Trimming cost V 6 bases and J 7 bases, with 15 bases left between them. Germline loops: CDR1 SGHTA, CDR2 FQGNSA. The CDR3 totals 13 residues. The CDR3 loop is CASRWTGTVGYTF. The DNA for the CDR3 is TGTGCCAGCAGGTGGACCGGGACTGTTGGCTACACCTTC.

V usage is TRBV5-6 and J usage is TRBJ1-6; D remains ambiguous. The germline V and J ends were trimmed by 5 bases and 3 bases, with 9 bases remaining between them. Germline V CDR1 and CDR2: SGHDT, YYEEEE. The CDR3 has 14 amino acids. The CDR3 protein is CASRPANYNSPLHF. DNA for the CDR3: TGTGCCAGCAGGCCAGCGAACTATAATTCACCCCTCCACTTT.

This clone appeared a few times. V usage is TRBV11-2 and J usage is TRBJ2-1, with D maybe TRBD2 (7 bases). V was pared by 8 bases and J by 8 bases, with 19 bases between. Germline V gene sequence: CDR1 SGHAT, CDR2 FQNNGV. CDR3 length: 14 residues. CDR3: CASASRGAGDEQFF. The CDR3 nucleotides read TGTGCCAGCGCTAGTCGGGGGGCGGGAGATGAGCAGTTCTTC. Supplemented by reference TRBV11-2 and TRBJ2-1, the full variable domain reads EAGVAQSPRYKIIEKRQSVAFWCNPISGHATLYWYQQILGQGPKLLIQFQNNGVVDDSQLPKDRFSAERLKGVDSTLKIQPAKLEDSAVYLCASASRGAGDEQFFGPGTRLTVL.

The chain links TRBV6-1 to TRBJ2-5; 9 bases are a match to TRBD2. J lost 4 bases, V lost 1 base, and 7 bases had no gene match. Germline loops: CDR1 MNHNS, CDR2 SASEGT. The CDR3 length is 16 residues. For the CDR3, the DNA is TGTGCCAGCAGTGAAGTGGATAGCGGGGGACGAGAGACCCAGTACTTC. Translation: CASSEVDSGGRETQYF.

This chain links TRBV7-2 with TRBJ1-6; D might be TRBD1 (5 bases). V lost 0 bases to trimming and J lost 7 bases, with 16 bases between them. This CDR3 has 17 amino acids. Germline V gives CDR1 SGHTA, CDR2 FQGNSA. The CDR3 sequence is CASSLAPPTVFNSPLHF. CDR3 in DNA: TGTGCCAGCAGCTTAGCCCCGCCGACAGTCTTCAATTCACCCCTCCACTTT.

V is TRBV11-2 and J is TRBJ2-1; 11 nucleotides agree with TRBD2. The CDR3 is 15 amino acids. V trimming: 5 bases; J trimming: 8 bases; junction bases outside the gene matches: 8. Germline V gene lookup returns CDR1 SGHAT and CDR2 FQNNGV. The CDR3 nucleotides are TGTGCCAGCAGCCCTGGGCTAGCGGGAGGCGATGAGCAGTTCTTC. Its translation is CASSPGLAGGDEQFF.

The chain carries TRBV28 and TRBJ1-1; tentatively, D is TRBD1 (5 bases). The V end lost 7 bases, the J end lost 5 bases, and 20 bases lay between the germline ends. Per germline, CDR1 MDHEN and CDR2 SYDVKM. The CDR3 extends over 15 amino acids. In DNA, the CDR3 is TGTGCCAGCAATCCAACCCTCAGGGTTCGTACTGAAGCTTTCTTT. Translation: CASNPTLRVRTEAFF.

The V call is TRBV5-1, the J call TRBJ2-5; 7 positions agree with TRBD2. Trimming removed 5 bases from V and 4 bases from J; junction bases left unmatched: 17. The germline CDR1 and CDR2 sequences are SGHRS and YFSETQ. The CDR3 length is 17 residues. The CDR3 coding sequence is TGCGCCAGCAGGCCTGGAGTTGGACTAGTGGGAATAGAGACCCAGTACTTC. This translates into CASRPGVGLVGIETQYF.

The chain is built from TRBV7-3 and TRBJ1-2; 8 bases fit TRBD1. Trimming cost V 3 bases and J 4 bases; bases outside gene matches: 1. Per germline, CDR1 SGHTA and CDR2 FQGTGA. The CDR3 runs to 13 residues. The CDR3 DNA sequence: TGTGCCAGCAGCTTTCAGGGGGCCTATGGCTACACCTTC. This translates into CASSFQGAYGYTF. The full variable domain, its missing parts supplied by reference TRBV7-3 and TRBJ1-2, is GAGVSQTPSNKVTEKGKYVELRCDPISGHTALYWYRQSLGQGPEFLIYFQGTGAADDSGLPNDRFFAVRPEGSVSTLKIQRTERGDSAVYLCASSFQGAYGYTFGSGTRLTVV.

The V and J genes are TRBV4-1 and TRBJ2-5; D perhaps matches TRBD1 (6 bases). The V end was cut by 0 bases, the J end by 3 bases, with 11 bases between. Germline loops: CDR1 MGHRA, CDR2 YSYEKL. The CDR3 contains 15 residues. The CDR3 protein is CASSQDYYREETQYF. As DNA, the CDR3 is TGCGCCAGCAGCCAAGATTACTACAGGGAAGAGACCCAGTACTTC.

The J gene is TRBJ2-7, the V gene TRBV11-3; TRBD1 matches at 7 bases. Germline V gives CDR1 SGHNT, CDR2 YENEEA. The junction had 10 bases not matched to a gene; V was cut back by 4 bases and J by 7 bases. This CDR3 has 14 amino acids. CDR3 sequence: CASSSGDSAREQYF. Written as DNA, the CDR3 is TGTGCCAGCAGCTCCGGGGACAGCGCTAGGGAGCAGTACTTC.

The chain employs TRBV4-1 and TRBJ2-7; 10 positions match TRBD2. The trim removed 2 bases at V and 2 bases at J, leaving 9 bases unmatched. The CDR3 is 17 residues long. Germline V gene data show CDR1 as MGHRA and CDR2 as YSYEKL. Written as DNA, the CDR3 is TGCGCCAGCAGCCAACAAATCGGACTAGCGGACACCTACGAGCAGTACTTC. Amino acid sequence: CASSQQIGLADTYEQYF.

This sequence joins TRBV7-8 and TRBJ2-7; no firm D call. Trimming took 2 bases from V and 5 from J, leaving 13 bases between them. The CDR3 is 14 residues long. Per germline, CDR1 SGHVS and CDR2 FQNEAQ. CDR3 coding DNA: TGTGCCAGCAGCTTAAGTCTGGGGTTCCACGAGCAGTACTTC. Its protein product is CASSLSLGFHEQYF.

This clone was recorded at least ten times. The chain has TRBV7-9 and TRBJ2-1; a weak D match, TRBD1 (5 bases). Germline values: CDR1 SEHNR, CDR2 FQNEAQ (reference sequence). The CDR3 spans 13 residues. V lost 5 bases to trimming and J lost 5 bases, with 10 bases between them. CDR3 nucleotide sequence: TGTGCCAGCAGCCGGACACCCAACAATGAGCAGTTCTTC. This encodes CASSRTPNNEQFF.

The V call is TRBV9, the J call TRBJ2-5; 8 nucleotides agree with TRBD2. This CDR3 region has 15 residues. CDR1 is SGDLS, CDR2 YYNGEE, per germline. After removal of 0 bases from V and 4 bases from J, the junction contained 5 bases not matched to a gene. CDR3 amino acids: CASSVAGGLTETQYF. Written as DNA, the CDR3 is TGTGCCAGCAGCGTAGCGGGGGGGCTGACAGAGACCCAGTACTTC.